This T cell receptor beta chain was sequenced for a study of PD-1 blockade in classical Hodgkin lymphoma (dated by TCRdb to 2019 to 2021). About the study as a whole: Nivolumab dosing was 3 mg/kg intravenously every 2 weeks, continuing until either disease progression or unacceptable toxicity. A peripheral blood immune signature of response to PD-1 blockade in classical Hodgkin lymphoma was defined using TCR beta sequencing and CyTOF. The paper's findings and limits, for the study overall: Lower diversity was observed in patients in whom nivolumab was started less than 1 year after ASCT, and these patients were excluded from later analyses so that confounding by immune reconstitution would be avoided. Newly diagnosed patients were reported to have lower baseline TCR diversity than healthy donors, and relapsed/refractory patients were reported to have lower baseline TCR diversity still. Trial patients achieving complete response had baseline diversity similar to newly diagnosed patients, whereas partial responders and progressors had significantly lower diversity. A significant rise by C4D1 was seen in CD4+ but not CD8+ TCR diversity (p=0.0027 vs p=0.16), with the rise being most apparent in complete responders (p=0.02). Only a single clinical trial cohort was studied, and what caused the repertoire differences, possibly disease activity or prior therapy, remained undefined.

The Qiagen DNeasy kit was used to extract genomic DNA both from unsorted PBMCs and from the negatively selected CD4+ and CD8+ fractions. TCR beta CDR3 regions were subjected to amplification by immunoSEQ multiplex PCR with primers that anneal to V and J segments. A synthetic immune receptor repertoire was used to minimize amplification bias, and any remaining bias was removed computationally after sequencing. Per the source publication's procedure: Custom Python scripts were used to quantify repertoire diversity as the Shannon entropy index. Unsorted, CD4+ and CD8+ repertoires were analyzed separately, except in combined analyses where CD4+ and CD8+ sequences were merged in silico. Clonal expansion was defined as a frequency increase of at least 2-fold after treatment compared with C1D1, and clones undetected at baseline were assigned a pseudocount of 0.5. Singleton clones were defined as clones with 0 or 1 copy at C1D1, and non-singleton clones were defined as clones with 2 or more copies. Clones expanded in unsorted samples were annotated as CD4+, CD8+ or unknown by matching protein sequences in sorted samples from the same patient. Wilcoxon tests on paired samples were used to test changes in diversity from C1D1 to C4D1. TCRdb re-hosts the immuneACCESS table, in-frame sequences only. Its copies lack some clones; in the studies checked, an unresolved V gene accounts for under half of them, and the cause for the rest is not known. V, J and clone size derive from that table, while D and trimming were established from the DNA sequence. The sample table contains approximately 100,000 clones; only one count was recorded for approximately 90% of them. Of the sample, about 6.1% falls within the top ten clones.

Read against the paper, the sample's time point label means: cycle 2 day 1 (C2D1) of nivolumab. Every trial patient had relapsed following autologous stem cell transplantation, and prior brentuximab vedotin exposure was what differed among cohorts A, B and C. The trial cohort was composed of about 58 patients with relapsed/refractory classical Hodgkin lymphoma, for whom complete response, partial response or progressive disease was recorded as best overall response. In the multi-cohort phase II CheckMate 205 trial, trial patients received single-agent nivolumab. An independent review committee assessed best overall response using the 2007 International Working Group response criteria. PBMCs from the trial were collected at three points: immediately before nivolumab initiation (C1D1), and during therapy at cycle 2 day 1 and cycle 4 day 1. After peripheral blood was drawn into 8 mL Vacutainer Cell Preparation Tubes, PBMCs were isolated by centrifugation and then cryopreserved.

With regard to this clone: Its antigen specificity is not known. Qualities for individual bases were not recorded, and no much larger clone is one base off.

Trimming takes 7 bases from V and 0 bases from J, and the germline ends sit 13 bases apart. Sequences LNHNV (CDR1) and YYDKDF (CDR2) are obtained from the germline V gene (reference sequence). The cysteine opens and the phenylalanine closes a CDR3 of 16 amino acids. The entry retains the CDR3 DNA only, 48 bases that are in frame from base 1. The input for sequencing was peripheral blood mononuclear cells (PBMCs), taken before the second cycle of nivolumab. The TCR sequence derives from a human donor with classical Hodgkin lymphoma. This receptor chain uses TRBV15 and TRBJ2-6; D gene: possibly TRBD2, on 6 matching bases. For the CDR3, the sequence is CATKRDGSSGANVLTF. The sequenced DNA is TGTGCCACCAAGAGGGACGGGAGCTCTGGGGCCAACGTCCTGACTTTC.